This T cell receptor (beta chain) was documented in a study of blood T cell repertoires in COVID-19. Turning to the study itself: From the United States, Italy and Spain came samples of acute and convalescent COVID-19. The analysed material was cDNA or gDNA that came from T cells, B-cell-depleted T cells, or PBMCs.

Trimming took 5 bases from V and 5 from J; bases not matched to a gene: 6. Germline loops: CDR1 SGHTA, CDR2 FQGNSA. The CDR3 loop spans 14 amino acids. In its sample, this clone was seen a few times. Original processing notes: Scientists estimated how many nucleated cells there were by amplifying reference gene primers. Using immunoSEQ multiplex PCR, the repertoire was profiled, and TCRdb retains in-frame clones only, with some absent. V, J and clone size are those of that table, while D and trimming were read from the DNA. The sample contains some 170,000 clones, roughly 77% of which appear only once.

Sequenced input: peripheral blood. This sequence was found in a human donor in a cohort sampled during active COVID-19. V gene TRBV7-2 combines with J gene TRBJ1-2; TRBD1 agrees at 9 bases. CDR3 nucleotide sequence: TGTGCCAGCAGCCAAGACAGGGGGTCATATGGCTACACCTTC. The encoded protein is CASSQDRGSYGYTF.